These T cell receptor beta chains were read from a single sample in a study of CD8 T cells in Susac syndrome. TCRdb re-analysed the immunoSEQ multiplex PCR reads in MiXCR, keeping a single row per CDR3 protein. The table has hundreds of thousands of distinct CDR3 sequences, roughly 84% seen once. The sample consisted of CD8+ T cells from PBMCs. These receptors originate from a human donor with multiple sclerosis. Each CDR3 is given with its conserved first and last residue. A D gene is named only where the DNA matches it firmly. Clone size is shown for a subset of rows, as once, few, many or a class of expanded clone.

d_call	j_call	clone_size	v_call	cdr3_nt	cdr3_aa
TRBD1	TRBJ1-1	NA	TRBV25-1	TGTGCCAGCAGTAACAGGGGGCAGGCTGCTTTCTTT	CASSNRGQAAFF
NA	TRBJ2-4	NA	TRBV21-1	TGTGCCAGCAGCAATAATATGACAATAGCCAAAAACATTCAGTACTTC	CASSNNMTIAKNIQYF
NA	TRBJ1-6	NA	TRBV9	TGTGCCAGCAGCGTAGCCAGGGGAAATTCACCCCTCCACTTT	CASSVARGNSPLHF
NA	TRBJ1-1	NA	TRBV12-3/TRBV12-4	TGTGCCAGCAGTTCCCCCCTAGGCGAGGCTTTCTTT	CASSSPLGEAFF
NA	TRBJ2-1	NA	TRBV7-9	TGTGCCAGCAGCCCTGTAGCAGCAGGTGAGCAGTTCTTC	CASSPVAAGEQFF
NA	TRBJ2-1	NA	TRBV12-3/TRBV12-4	TGTGCCAGCAGTTTAACCCCCAGAACCTACAATGAGCAGTTCTTC	CASSLTPRTYNEQFF
TRBD2	TRBJ2-1	NA	TRBV28	TGTGCCACCCAAATCGTAGCGGGATTCTACAATGAGCAGTTCTTC	CATQIVAGFYNEQFF
NA	TRBJ2-7	NA	TRBV27	TGTGCCAGCAGTCGGGGCTTGTTCTACGAGCAGTACTTC	CASSRGLFYEQYF
NA	TRBJ1-1	NA	TRBV5-4	TGTGCCAGCAGCTTGGTTCCGGGAGACACTGAAGCTTTCTTT	CASSLVPGDTEAFF
TRBD2	TRBJ2-7	NA	TRBV6-2/TRBV6-3	TGTGCCAGCAGTCAAAACCCGGGACTAGCGTTTTCCTACGAGCAGTACTTC	CASSQNPGLAFSYEQYF
NA	TRBJ2-7	few	TRBV6-1	TGTGCCAGCAGTTCCGTCGGGGGAGCCGAGCAGTACTTC	CASSSVGGAEQYF
NA	TRBJ1-2	NA	TRBV28	TGTGCCAGCAGTCCGCCTCCAGGGTCTCTACTCTATGGCTACACCTTC	CASSPPPGSLLYGYTF
NA	TRBJ2-5	NA	TRBV7-9	TGTGCCAGCAGCTCGCCGGGACGGCGGGAGACCCAGTACTTC	CASSSPGRRETQYF
NA	TRBJ2-7	NA	TRBV7-9	TGTGCCAGCAGTAGCCGGGCCGGGGGTGAGCAGTACTTC	CASSSRAGGEQYF
NA	TRBJ1-2	once	TRBV27	TGTGCCAGCAGTATCAACGGGGACGTCTATGGCTACACCTTC	CASSINGDVYGYTF
NA	TRBJ1-2	NA	TRBV4-1	TGCGCCAGCAGCCAACTAGGGCTCGGGGGCTATGGCTACACCTTC	CASSQLGLGGYGYTF
TRBD2	TRBJ2-5	few	TRBV5-4	TGTGCCAGCAGCCCGGGACTAGCGGATCAAGAGACCCAGTACTTC	CASSPGLADQETQYF
NA	TRBJ1-2	NA	TRBV4-1	TGCGCCAGCAGCCCCCAGCCAGGGGACTTCTATGGCTACACCTTC	CASSPQPGDFYGYTF
NA	TRBJ2-7	NA	TRBV7-9	TGTGCCAGCAGCTTAGAACCCCTCGTCGAGCAGTACTTC	CASSLEPLVEQYF
TRBD2	TRBJ2-2	once	TRBV9	TGTGCCAGCAGCCTGAGCGGGAGACGGCGGGAGCTGTTTTTT	CASSLSGRRRELFF
NA	TRBJ2-1	NA	TRBV10-3	TGTGCCATCAGTGAGGCCCCTTCCTACAATGAGCAGTTCTTC	CAISEAPSYNEQFF
NA	TRBJ2-7	NA	TRBV10-3	TGTGCCATCAAAAGGTTTACAGGCGAGCAGTACTTC	CAIKRFTGEQYF
NA	TRBJ2-7	NA	TRBV11-1	TGTGCCAGCAGCTCTTCCATCCTAGCCCTACGATCAGGGACCGCCGCCTACGAGCAGTACTTC	CASSSSILALRSGTAAYEQYF
NA	TRBJ1-1	NA	TRBV7-8	TGTGCCAGCAGCTTAGTAAGGTTGGACACTGAAGCTTTCTTT	CASSLVRLDTEAFF
TRBD1	TRBJ2-1	NA	TRBV2	TGTGCCAGCCTCGAGGACAGGGGGTACAATGAGCAGTTCTTC	CASLEDRGYNEQFF